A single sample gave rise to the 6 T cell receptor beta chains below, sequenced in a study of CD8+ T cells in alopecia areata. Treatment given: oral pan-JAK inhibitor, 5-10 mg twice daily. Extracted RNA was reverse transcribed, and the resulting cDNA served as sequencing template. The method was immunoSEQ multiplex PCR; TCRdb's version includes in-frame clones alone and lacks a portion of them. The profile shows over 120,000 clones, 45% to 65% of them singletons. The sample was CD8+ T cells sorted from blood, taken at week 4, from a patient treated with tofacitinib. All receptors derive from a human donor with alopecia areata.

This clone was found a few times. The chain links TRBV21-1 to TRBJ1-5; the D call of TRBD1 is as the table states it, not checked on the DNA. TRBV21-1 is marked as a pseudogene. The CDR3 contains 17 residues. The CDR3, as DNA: TGTGCCAGCAGCAAAGTAAGACAGGGAAATCGCAATCAGCCCCAGCATTTT. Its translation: CASSKVRQGNRNQPQHF.

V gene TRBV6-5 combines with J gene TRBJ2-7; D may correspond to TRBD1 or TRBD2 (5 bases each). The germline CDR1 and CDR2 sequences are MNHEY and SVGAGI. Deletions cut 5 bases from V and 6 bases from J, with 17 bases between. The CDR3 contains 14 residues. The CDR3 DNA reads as TGTGCCAGCAGTCCCCTCGGGGCAGTTTTCGAGCAGTACTTC. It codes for CASSPLGAVFEQYF.

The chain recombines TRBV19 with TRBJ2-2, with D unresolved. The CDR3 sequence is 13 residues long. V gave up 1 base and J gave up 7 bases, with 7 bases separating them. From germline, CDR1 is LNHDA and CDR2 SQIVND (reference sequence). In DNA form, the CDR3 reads TGTGCCAGTAGTATAGGAGTGGACGGGGAGCTGTTTTTT. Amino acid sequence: CASSIGVDGELFF. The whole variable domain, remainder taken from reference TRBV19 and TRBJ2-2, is DGGITQSPKYLFRKEGQNVTLSCEQNLNHDAMYWYRQDPGQGLRLIYYSQIVNDFQKGDIAEGYSVSREKKESFPLTVTSAQKNPTAFYLCASSIGVDGELFFGEGSRLTVL.

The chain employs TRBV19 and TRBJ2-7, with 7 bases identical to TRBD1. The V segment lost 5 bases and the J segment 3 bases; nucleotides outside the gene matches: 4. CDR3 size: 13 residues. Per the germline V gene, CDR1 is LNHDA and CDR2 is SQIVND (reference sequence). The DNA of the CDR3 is TGTGCCAGTAGTTGGGACAGTCACTACGAGCAGTACTTC. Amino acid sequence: CASSWDSHYEQYF. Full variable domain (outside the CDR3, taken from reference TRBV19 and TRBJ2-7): DGGITQSPKYLFRKEGQNVTLSCEQNLNHDAMYWYRQDPGQGLRLIYYSQIVNDFQKGDIAEGYSVSREKKESFPLTVTSAQKNPTAFYLCASSWDSHYEQYFGPGTRLTVT.

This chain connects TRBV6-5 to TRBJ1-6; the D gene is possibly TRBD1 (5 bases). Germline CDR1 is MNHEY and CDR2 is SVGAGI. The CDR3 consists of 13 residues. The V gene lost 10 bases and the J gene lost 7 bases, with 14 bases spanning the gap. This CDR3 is CAIKGGGNSPLHF. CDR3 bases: TGTGCCATCAAGGGCGGGGGAAATTCACCCCTCCACTTT.

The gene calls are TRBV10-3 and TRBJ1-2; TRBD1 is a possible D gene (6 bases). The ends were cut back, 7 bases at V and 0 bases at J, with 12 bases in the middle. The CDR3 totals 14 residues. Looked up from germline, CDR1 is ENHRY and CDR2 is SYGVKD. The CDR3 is CAITNRTANYGYTF. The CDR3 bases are TGTGCCATCACCAATCGGACAGCTAACTATGGCTACACCTTC.